These 20 T cell receptor beta chains share one sample of origin, sequenced in a study of early T cells in non-severe SARS-CoV-2 infection (dated by TCRdb to the early 2020s). The library relied on 5' RACE. The listed sequencing device is NextSeq 500. The public reads were reprocessed in TCRdb via fastp at Q25 and MiXCR, keeping in-frame beta chains. When rows share a CDR3 protein, they turn into one entry using the most common DNA and genes. The sample table holds about 23,000 distinct CDR3 sequences, of which nearly 5.5% were seen once. The leading ten clones occupy about 11% of the sample. The specimen sequenced was whole blood. Every receptor here comes from an adult who was a healthcare worker with PCR-confirmed SARS-CoV-2 infection or an uninfected control (not recorded which).

This clonotype was detected ten times or more. This chain links TRBV11-3 with TRBJ2-5; D ambiguous. Trimming stripped 5 bases from V and 5 bases from J, with 18 bases between. Germline CDR1 and CDR2: SGHNT and YENEEA. The CDR3 runs 15 residues. The CDR3 loop is CASSLLALMGETQYF. The CDR3 DNA reads as TGTGCCAGCAGCCTCCTGGCTCTCATGGGGGAGACCCAGTACTTC.

In this sample, this clonotype turned up many times. The rearrangement uses TRBV12-3 or TRBV12-4 and TRBJ2-7, with 12 bases matching TRBD1. J gave up 1 base and V 3 bases, and 16 bases lay outside the gene matches. This CDR3 contains 20 residues. The CDR3 reads CASSLRRPGTGGARSYEQYF. The CDR3 DNA is TGTGCCAGCAGTTTGAGGCGCCCCGGGACAGGGGGCGCAAGGTCCTACGAGCAGTACTTC.

The sample holds a few counts of this clonotype. V and J are TRBV19 and TRBJ2-7; no reliable D call. V was pared by 6 bases and J by 3 bases, with 6 bases between. This CDR3 has 11 amino acids. Germline CDR1 reads LNHDA; CDR2 reads SQIVND (reference sequence). The CDR3 coding sequence is TGTGCCAGTAGCACCTTCTACGAGCAGTACTTC. This gives the protein CASSTFYEQYF. Full variable domain (remainder filled in from reference TRBV19 and TRBJ2-7): DGGITQSPKYLFRKEGQNVTLSCEQNLNHDAMYWYRQDPGQGLRLIYYSQIVNDFQKGDIAEGYSVSREKKESFPLTVTSAQKNPTAFYLCASSTFYEQYFGPGTRLTVT.

This clonotype came up many times. The chain has TRBV6-6 and TRBJ1-6; no clear D gene. Germline CDR1 MNHNY, CDR2 SVGAGI (reference sequence). The CDR3 is made up of 15 amino acids. V lost 4 bases, J lost 10 bases, and 17 bases lay in between. CDR3 coding DNA: TGTGCCAGCAGTTCCAGTCCGGGTAGAGGCTCACCCCTCCACTTT. Protein: CASSSSPGRGSPLHF.

This clonotype was recorded at least ten times. At one boundary the junction diverges from the germline segment, which might be a read error. V is TRBV7-6 and J is TRBJ1-6; no firm D call. The CDR3 is 15 residues long. Germline V gene lookup returns CDR1 SGHVS and CDR2 FNYEAQ. The CDR3 spells CASSLQFSNNSPLHF. The CDR3 DNA follows: TGTGCCAGCAGCTTACAGTTCTCCAATAATTCACCCCTCCACTTT.

This clonotype occurred many times. This chain links TRBV20-1 with TRBJ1-2, with TRBD1 matching over 9 bases. The CDR3 is made up of 12 amino acids. With V trimmed by 6 bases and J by 7 bases, 6 bases remained unmatched. Germline V gives CDR1 DFQATT, CDR2 SNEGSKA (reference sequence). The CDR3 here is CSAGQGIRGYTF. The CDR3 DNA follows: TGCAGTGCGGGACAGGGAATTCGTGGCTACACCTTC.

This clonotype was seen many times. This sequence joins TRBV13 and TRBJ1-2; D gene unclear. V gave up 5 bases and J gave up 6 bases, with 25 bases separating them. The CDR3 consists of 17 residues. Germline CDR1 and CDR2: PRHDT and FYEKMQ (reference sequence). In DNA form, the CDR3 reads TGTGCCAGCAGCCCGACCCGTTTACTGAGGGCATGGGATGGCTACACCTTC. Its protein product is CASSPTRLLRAWDGYTF.

This clonotype was seen at least ten times. J is TRBJ2-3 and V is TRBV7-6; perhaps TRBD2 as D (5 bases). This CDR3 has 16 residues. The germline V and J ends were trimmed by 1 base and 1 base, with 12 bases remaining between them. Germline V gene sequence: CDR1 SGHVS, CDR2 FNYEAQ. CDR3 sequence reads: CASSLGGNARTDTQYF. The CDR3 DNA reads TGTGCCAGCAGCTTAGGAGGGAATGCGCGCACAGATACGCAGTATTTT.

This chain connects TRBV20-1 to TRBJ2-3; 8 nucleotides match TRBD2. The junction had 15 bases not matched to a gene; V was cut back by 6 bases and J by 4 bases. Per the germline V gene, CDR1 is DFQATT and CDR2 is SNEGSKA (reference sequence). This CDR3 spans 16 amino acids. CDR3 sequence: CSAEPGTRFSADTQYF. The CDR3 region has the DNA TGCAGTGCGGAGCCCGGGACTAGATTTAGTGCAGATACGCAGTATTTT.

This clonotype has at least ten counts. CDR3 region: CASSSLGQRRDEQFF. CDR3 in DNA: TGTGCCAGCAGTTCCTTGGGACAGAGGAGGGATGAGCAGTTCTTC. The chain is built from TRBV12-3 or TRBV12-4 and TRBJ2-1, with TRBD1 as a possible D gene (7 bases). The CDR3 covers 15 residues. The germline V and J ends were trimmed by 4 bases and 8 bases, with 18 bases remaining between them.

This clonotype was seen at least ten times. The genes are TRBV20-1 and TRBJ2-1; 8 bases agree with TRBD2. Germline V gene data show CDR1 as DFQATT and CDR2 as SNEGSKA (reference sequence). The V gene end was trimmed by 1 base and the J gene end by 7 bases; junction bases not matched to a gene: 9. The CDR3 extends over 15 amino acids. The CDR3 bases are TGCAGTGCTAGAGGTCTAGGACTAGCCAGTAATGAGCAGTTCTTC. This sequence encodes CSARGLGLASNEQFF.

The chain combines TRBV27 with TRBJ2-3; 11 nucleotides match TRBD2. Per the germline V gene, CDR1 is MNHEY and CDR2 is SMNVEV (reference sequence). CDR3 length: 16 amino acids. Trimming cost V 2 bases and J 6 bases; bases outside gene matches: 7. The CDR3 is CASSLRLAGTGDTQYF. Written as DNA, the CDR3 is TGTGCCAGCAGTTTAAGACTAGCGGGAACCGGGGATACGCAGTATTTT.

The V and J genes are TRBV29-1 and TRBJ2-3; D possibly corresponds to TRBD2 (6 bases). Deletions cut 7 bases from V and 4 bases from J, with 15 bases between. This CDR3 contains 13 residues. Germline V gene sequence: CDR1 SQVTM, CDR2 ANQGSEA. CDR3 sequence: CSAPRGSSDTQYF. In DNA form, the CDR3 reads TGCAGCGCTCCCCGGGGGAGTTCAGATACGCAGTATTTT.

This clonotype was seen a handful of times. J is TRBJ2-7 and V is TRBV18; D is undetermined. Between the trimmed V and J ends, which lost 3 bases and 3 bases, there was a span of 9 bases. Looked up from germline, CDR1 is KGHSH and CDR2 is LQKENI. The length of the CDR3 is 13 residues. CDR3 bases: TGTGCCAGCTCACCCGATTTCAGCTACGAGCAGTACGTC. Its translation: CASSPDFSYEQYV.

There are many counts of this clonotype. The chain carries TRBV28 and TRBJ2-1, with D unresolved. The CDR3 is 15 residues long. From germline, CDR1 is MDHEN and CDR2 SYDVKM. The V and J ends lost 5 bases and 5 bases respectively, with 16 bases between them. CDR3 region: CASSRSQNTHNEQFF. CDR3 DNA: TGTGCCAGCAGTCGCTCGCAAAACACGCACAATGAGCAGTTCTTC.

This clonotype was counted between two and nine times. This chain links TRBV5-1 with TRBJ2-6; maybe TRBD1 (5 bases). The germline V gene encodes CDR1 SGHRS and CDR2 YFSETQ. V was pared by 2 bases and J by 0 bases, with 18 bases between. The CDR3 spans 19 residues. The CDR3 nucleotides are TGCGCCAGCAGCTTAATGTCTGGCAGGGCTAACTCTGGGGCCAACGTCCTGACTTTC. It is translated as CASSLMSGRANSGANVLTF.

This clonotype occurred many times. This chain joins TRBV29-1 and TRBJ2-7; 8 bases match TRBD1. CDR3 length: 14 amino acids. V was clipped by 4 bases and J by 7 bases; unmatched bases: 12. CDR1 is SQVTM, CDR2 ANQGSEA, per germline. CDR3 in amino acids: CSVVKGTGPREQYF. For the CDR3, the DNA is TGCAGCGTTGTTAAGGGGACAGGCCCTCGAGAGCAGTACTTC.

This clonotype has at least ten counts. The junction departs from germline at one end; a sequencing error may be responsible. The rearrangement uses TRBV4-3 and TRBJ2-1; D is undetermined. Germline-derived CDR1 and CDR2 are LGHNA and YSLEER. CDR3 length equals 15 residues. The CDR3 DNA reads TGCGCCAGCAGGCAAGACATAAGCTCCTACAATGAGCAGTTCTTC. This translates into CASRQDISSYNEQFF.

This clonotype was recorded many times. The chain has TRBV7-2 and TRBJ1-4, with 8 bases identical to TRBD1. V shed 1 base and J 8 bases; nucleotides not matched to a gene: 9. The CDR3 contains 16 residues. The germline CDR1 and CDR2 sequences are SGHTA and FQGNSA. The CDR3 sequence: CASSLVGQGAQEKLFF. CDR3 DNA: TGTGCCAGCAGCTTAGTGGGGCAGGGGGCGCAGGAAAAACTGTTTTTT. Combining the CDR3 with reference TRBV7-2 and TRBJ1-4 gives the whole variable domain GAGVSQSPSNKVTEKGKDVELRCDPISGHTALYWYRQSLGQGLEFLIYFQGNSAPDKSGLPSDRFSAERTGGSVSTLTIQRTQQEDSAVYLCASSLVGQGAQEKLFFGSGTQLSVL.

This clonotype was seen many times. The V gene is TRBV6-2 or TRBV6-3, the J gene TRBJ2-1; D possibly corresponds to TRBD2 (6 bases). This CDR3 region has 13 residues. V was pared by 8 bases and J by 4 bases, with 12 bases between. Germline CDR1 reads MNHEY; CDR2 reads SVGEGT. The CDR3 region has the DNA TGTGCCAGCGAACTGGCGGGGTACAATGAGCAGTTCTTC. It yields the protein CASELAGYNEQFF.